This T cell receptor beta chain was recorded in a study of early T cells in non-severe SARS-CoV-2 infection. General observations from the study: In VDJdb matching, anti-spike CD8 responses were favored while private and CD4 specificities went missing.

TCRdb re-analysed the 5' RACE reads in MiXCR, keeping a single row per CDR3 protein. The sample lists 15,000 to 20,000 distinct CDR3 sequences, more than 5% seen once, with 5.5% to 8% in the top ten. Trimming pared 2 bases from V and 1 base from J, leaving 11 bases between. This CDR3 spans 15 amino acids. Germline CDR1 SGHAT, CDR2 FQNNGV. Concerning this clonotype itself: Its antigen is as yet unknown.

This chain uses TRBV11-2 with TRBJ1-1; D not certain. Sequencing was carried out using whole blood. The sequence came from an adult who was a healthcare worker with PCR-confirmed SARS-CoV-2 infection or an uninfected control (not recorded which). This CDR3 is CASSLFQPGNTEAFF. The DNA for the CDR3 is TGTGCCAGCAGCTTATTTCAGCCAGGGAACACTGAAGCTTTCTTT.